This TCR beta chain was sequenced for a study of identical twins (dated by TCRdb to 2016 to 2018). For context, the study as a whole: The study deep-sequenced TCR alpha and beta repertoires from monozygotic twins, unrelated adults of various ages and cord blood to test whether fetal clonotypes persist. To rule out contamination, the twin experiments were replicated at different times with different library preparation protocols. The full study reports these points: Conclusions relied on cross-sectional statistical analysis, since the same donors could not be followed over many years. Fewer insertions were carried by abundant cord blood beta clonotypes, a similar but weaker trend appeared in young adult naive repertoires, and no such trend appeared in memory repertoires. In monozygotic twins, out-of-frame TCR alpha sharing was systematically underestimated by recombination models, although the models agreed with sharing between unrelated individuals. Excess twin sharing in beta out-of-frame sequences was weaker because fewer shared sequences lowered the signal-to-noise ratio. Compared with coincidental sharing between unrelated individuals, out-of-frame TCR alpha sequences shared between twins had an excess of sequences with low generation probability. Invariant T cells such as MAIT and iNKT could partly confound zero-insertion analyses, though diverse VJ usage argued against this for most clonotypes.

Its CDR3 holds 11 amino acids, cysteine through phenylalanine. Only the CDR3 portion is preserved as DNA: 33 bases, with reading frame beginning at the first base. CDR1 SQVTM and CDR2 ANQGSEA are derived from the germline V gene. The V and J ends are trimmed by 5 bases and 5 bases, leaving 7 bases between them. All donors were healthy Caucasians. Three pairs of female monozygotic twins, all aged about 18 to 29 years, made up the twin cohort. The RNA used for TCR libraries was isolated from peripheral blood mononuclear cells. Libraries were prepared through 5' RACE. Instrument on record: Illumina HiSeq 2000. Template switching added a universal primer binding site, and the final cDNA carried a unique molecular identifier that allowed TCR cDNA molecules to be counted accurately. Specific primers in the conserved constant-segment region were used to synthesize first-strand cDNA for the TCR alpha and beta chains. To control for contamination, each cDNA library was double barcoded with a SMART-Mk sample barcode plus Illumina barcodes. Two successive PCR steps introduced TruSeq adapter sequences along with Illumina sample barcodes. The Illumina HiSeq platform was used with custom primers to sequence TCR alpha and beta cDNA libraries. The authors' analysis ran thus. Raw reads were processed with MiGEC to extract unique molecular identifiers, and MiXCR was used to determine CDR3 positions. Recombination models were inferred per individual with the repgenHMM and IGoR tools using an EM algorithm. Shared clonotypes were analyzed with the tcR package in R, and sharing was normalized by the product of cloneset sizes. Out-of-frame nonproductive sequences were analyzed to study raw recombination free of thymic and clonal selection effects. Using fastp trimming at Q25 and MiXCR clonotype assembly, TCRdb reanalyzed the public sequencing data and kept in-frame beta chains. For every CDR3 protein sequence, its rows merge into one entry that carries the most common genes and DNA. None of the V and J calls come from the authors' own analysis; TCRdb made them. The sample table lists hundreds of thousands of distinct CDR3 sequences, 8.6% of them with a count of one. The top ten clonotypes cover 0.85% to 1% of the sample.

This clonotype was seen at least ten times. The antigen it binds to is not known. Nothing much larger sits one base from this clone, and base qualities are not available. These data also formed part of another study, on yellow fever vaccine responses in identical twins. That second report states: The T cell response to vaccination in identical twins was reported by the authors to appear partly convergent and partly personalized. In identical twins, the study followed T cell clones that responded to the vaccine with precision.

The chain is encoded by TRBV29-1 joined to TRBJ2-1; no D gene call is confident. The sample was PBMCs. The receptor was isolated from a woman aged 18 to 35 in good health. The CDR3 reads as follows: CSVSFDNEQFF. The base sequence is TGCAGCGTTTCCTTCGACAATGAGCAGTTCTTC.